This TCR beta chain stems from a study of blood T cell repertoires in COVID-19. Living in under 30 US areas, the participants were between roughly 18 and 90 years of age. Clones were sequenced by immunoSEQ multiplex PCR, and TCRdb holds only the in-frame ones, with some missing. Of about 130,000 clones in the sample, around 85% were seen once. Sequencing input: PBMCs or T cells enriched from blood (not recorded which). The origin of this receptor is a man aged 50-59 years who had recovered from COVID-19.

Here the CDR3 DNA reads TGTGCCATCAGTGGATGGGCGGGCGACTCTGGAAACACCATATATTTT. This gives the protein CAISGWAGDSGNTIYF. The V and J genes are TRBV10-3 and TRBJ1-3; D unresolved. The V end was cut by 4 bases, the J end by 0 bases, with 13 bases between. The CDR3 consists of 16 residues. Germline-derived CDR1 and CDR2 are ENHRY and SYGVKD.